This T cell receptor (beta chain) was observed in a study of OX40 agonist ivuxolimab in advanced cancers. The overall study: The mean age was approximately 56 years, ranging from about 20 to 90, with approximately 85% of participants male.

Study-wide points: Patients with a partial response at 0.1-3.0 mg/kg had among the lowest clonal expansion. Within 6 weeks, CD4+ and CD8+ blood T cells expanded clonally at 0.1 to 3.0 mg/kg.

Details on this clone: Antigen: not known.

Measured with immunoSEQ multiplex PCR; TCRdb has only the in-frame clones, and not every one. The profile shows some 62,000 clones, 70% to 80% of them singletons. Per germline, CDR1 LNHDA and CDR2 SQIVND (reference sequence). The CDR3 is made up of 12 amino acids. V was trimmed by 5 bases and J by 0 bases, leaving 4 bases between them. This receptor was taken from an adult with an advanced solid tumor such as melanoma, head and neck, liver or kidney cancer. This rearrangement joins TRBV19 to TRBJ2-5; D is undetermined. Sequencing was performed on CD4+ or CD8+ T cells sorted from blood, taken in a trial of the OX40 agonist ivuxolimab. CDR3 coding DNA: TGTGCCAGTAGTGCCTACCAAGAGACCCAGTACTTC. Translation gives CASSAYQETQYF.